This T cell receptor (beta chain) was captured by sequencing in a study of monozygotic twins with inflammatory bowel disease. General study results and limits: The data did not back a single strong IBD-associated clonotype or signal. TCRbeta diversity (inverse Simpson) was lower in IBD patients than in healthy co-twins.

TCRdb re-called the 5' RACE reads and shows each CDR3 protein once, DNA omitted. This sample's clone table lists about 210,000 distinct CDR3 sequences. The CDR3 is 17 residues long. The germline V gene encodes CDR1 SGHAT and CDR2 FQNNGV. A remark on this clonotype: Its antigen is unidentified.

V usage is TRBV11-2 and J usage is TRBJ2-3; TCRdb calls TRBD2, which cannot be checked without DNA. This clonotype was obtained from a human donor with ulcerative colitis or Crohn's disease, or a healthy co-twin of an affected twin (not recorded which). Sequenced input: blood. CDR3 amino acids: CASSLEGRRGGVDTQYF. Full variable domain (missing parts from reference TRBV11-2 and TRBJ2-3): EAGVAQSPRYKIIEKRQSVAFWCNPISGHATLYWYQQILGQGPKLLIQFQNNGVVDDSQLPKDRFSAERLKGVDSTLKIQPAKLEDSAVYLCASSLEGRRGGVDTQYFGPGTRLTVL.